This is a list of T cell receptor beta chains from one sample in a study of glioma-infiltrating T cells. TCRdb re-analysed the multiplex PCR reads in MiXCR, keeping a single row per CDR3 protein. The sample includes some 93,000 distinct CDR3 sequences, roughly 40% of them seen just once. Material for sequencing was glioma tissue, nonneoplastic brain tissue, or PBMCs (not recorded which). The receptors shown here come from a human donor with low-grade glioma or glioblastoma, undergoing nonglioma brain surgery, or in good health (not recorded which). Both conserved end residues are part of each CDR3. D genes are given only for firm matches. Size is stated for part of the rows, as once, few or many counts, or as a class when the clone is expanded.

J: TRBJ1-3
V: TRBV12-3/TRBV12-4
size: .
D: .
CDR3: CASSLGEGGNTIYF
DNA: TGTGCCAGCAGTTTAGGGGAAGGTGGAAACACCATATATTTT

J: TRBJ1-2
V: TRBV27
size: many
D: .
CDR3: CASSLRPGHGYTF
DNA: TGTGCCAGCAGTTTACGTCCTGGGCATGGCTACACCTTC

J: TRBJ1-1
V: TRBV7-9
size: many
D: TRBD1
CDR3: CASSSYIPRDRGRTEAFF
DNA: TGTGCCAGCAGCTCTTATATTCCCCGGGACAGGGGACGGACTGAAGCTTTCTTT

J: TRBJ1-1
V: TRBV28
size: many
D: .
CDR3: CASSSREPNTEAFF
DNA: TGTGCCAGCAGTAGTAGAGAACCGAACACTGAAGCTTTCTTT

J: TRBJ2-1
V: TRBV7-2
size: .
D: TRBD2
CDR3: CASSLGSFPGLAGSYNEQFF
DNA: TGTGCCAGCAGCTTAGGATCGTTTCCGGGACTAGCGGGATCCTACAATGAGCAGTTCTTC

J: TRBJ2-2
V: TRBV7-9
size: many
D: .
CDR3: CASTINRANTGELFF
DNA: TGTGCCAGCACTATAAACAGAGCAAACACCGGGGAGCTGTTTTTT

J: TRBJ2-7
V: TRBV27
size: many
D: .
CDR3: CASSLYRSSYEQYF
DNA: TGTGCCAGCAGTTTATACCGGAGCTCCTACGAGCAGTACTTC

J: TRBJ2-1
V: TRBV28
size: .
D: .
CDR3: CASSISREQLF
DNA: TGTGCCAGCAGTATCTCTAGAGAACAGCTCTTC

J: TRBJ2-2
V: TRBV4-1
size: many
D: .
CDR3: CASSQDKGSRTGELFF
DNA: TGCGCCAGCAGCCAAGATAAAGGTTCGCGGACCGGGGAGCTGTTTTTT

J: TRBJ2-1
V: TRBV4-2
size: many
D: .
CDR3: CASSRTSGPPNSYNEQFF
DNA: TGTGCCAGCAGCCGAACTTCCGGGCCACCGAACTCCTACAATGAGCAGTTCTTC

J: TRBJ2-7
V: TRBV3-1
size: few
D: TRBD1
CDR3: CASSHPGQGAYEQYF
DNA: TGTGCCAGCAGCCACCCGGGACAGGGGGCCTACGAGCAGTACTTC

J: TRBJ1-6
V: TRBV2
size: many
D: .
CDR3: CASSGNSPLHF
DNA: TGTGCCAGCAGCGGGAATTCACCCCTCCACTTT

J: TRBJ2-1
V: TRBV7-9
size: many
D: .
CDR3: CASSLGLLGISEQFF
DNA: TGTGCCAGCAGCTTAGGGTTACTGGGTATTTCTGAGCAGTTCTTC

J: TRBJ2-2
V: TRBV6-1
size: many
D: .
CDR3: CASRRPVGGGELFF
DNA: TGTGCCAGCAGAAGACCAGTGGGAGGCGGGGAGCTGTTTTTT

J: TRBJ1-2
V: TRBV5-5
size: few
D: .
CDR3: CASSTPGVWRNGSGYTF
DNA: TGTGCCAGCAGCACCCCCGGGGTTTGGAGGAACGGTAGCGGCTACACCTTC

J: TRBJ2-2
V: TRBV7-6
size: few
D: .
CDR3: CASSQIGGSWNPGGLFF
DNA: TGTGCCAGCAGCCAGATTGGTGGGAGTTGGAATCCCGGGGGGCTGTTTTTT

J: TRBJ2-7
V: TRBV6-1
size: many
D: .
CDR3: CASSRQVSYEQYF
DNA: TGTGCCAGCAGTCGACAGGTTTCCTACGAGCAGTACTTC

J: TRBJ2-7
V: TRBV4-1
size: many
D: TRBD2
CDR3: CASSQELGLAGALPYF
DNA: TGCGCCAGCAGCCAAGAACTGGGACTAGCGGGAGCGCTTCCGTACTTC

J: TRBJ2-3
V: TRBV4-1
size: .
D: .
CDR3: CASSQGASRLGTDTQYF
DNA: TGCGCCAGCAGCCAAGGGGCCAGCCGGCTAGGCACAGATACGCAGTATTTT

J: TRBJ1-5
V: TRBV4-2
size: .
D: .
CDR3: CDSSHGEYQPQHF
DNA: TGTGACAGCAGCCACGGGGAATATCAGCCCCAGCATTTT

J: TRBJ1-2
V: TRBV2
size: many
D: TRBD1
CDR3: CASSRTGTLSYGYTF
DNA: TGTGCCAGCAGTCGGACAGGGACCCTGAGCTATGGCTACACCTTC

J: TRBJ1-1
V: TRBV6-1
size: many
D: .
CDR3: CASSGLTGNTEAFF
DNA: TGTGCCAGCAGTGGGCTGACAGGGAACACTGAAGCTTTCTTT

J: TRBJ2-3
V: TRBV7-2
size: many
D: .
CDR3: CASSKRVDTQYF
DNA: TGTGCCAGCAGCAAAAGAGTAGATACGCAGTATTTT

J: TRBJ1-5
V: TRBV27
size: .
D: .
CDR3: CASSLSTVCQPQHF
DNA: TGTGCCAGCAGTTTATCGACAGTGTGTCAGCCCCAGCATTTT

J: TRBJ1-1
V: TRBV7-9
size: many
D: .
CDR3: CASSLNRENTEAFF
DNA: TGTGCCAGCAGTTTAAACAGGGAAAACACTGAAGCTTTCTTT

J: TRBJ1-6
V: TRBV2
size: many
D: .
CDR3: CASSVEGDNSPLHF
DNA: TGTGCCAGCAGTGTAGAGGGGGATAATTCACCCCTCCACTTT

J: TRBJ1-1
V: TRBV13
size: .
D: .
CDR3: CASSLRGGEAFF
DNA: TGTGCCAGCAGCCTCCGCGGGGGAGAAGCTTTCTTT